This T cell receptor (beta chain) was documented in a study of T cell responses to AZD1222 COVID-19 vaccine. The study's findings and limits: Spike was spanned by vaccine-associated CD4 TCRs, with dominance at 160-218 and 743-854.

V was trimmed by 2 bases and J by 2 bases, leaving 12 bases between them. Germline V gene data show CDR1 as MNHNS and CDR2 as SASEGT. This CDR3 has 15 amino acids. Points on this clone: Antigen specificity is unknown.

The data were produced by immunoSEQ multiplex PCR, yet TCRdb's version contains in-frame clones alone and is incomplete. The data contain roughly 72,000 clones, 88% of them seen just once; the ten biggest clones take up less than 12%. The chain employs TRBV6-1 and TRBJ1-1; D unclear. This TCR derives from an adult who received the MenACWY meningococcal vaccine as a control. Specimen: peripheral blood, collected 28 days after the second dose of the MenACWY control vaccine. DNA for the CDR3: TGTGCCAGCAGTGAATCATTTGGGCTAAACACTGAAGCTTTCTTT. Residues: CASSESFGLNTEAFF.